The rows below give T cell receptor beta chains drawn from one sample of a study of shared clonotypes between healthy human individuals. TCRdb's table, derived via immunoSEQ multiplex PCR, lists solely in-frame clones and lacks some. The sample has some 1 million clones; more than 60% are singletons. What was sequenced was memory CD4+ T cells sorted from blood. These receptors all stem from a man younger than 30 in good health. Both conserved end residues are part of each CDR3. Each record gives: J gene, D gene, V gene, clone size, CDR3 protein, CDR3 DNA. A D gene is named only where the DNA matches it firmly. Some rows have no size entry. The others give once, few or many, or a class for an expanded clone.

j_gene: TRBJ2-1
d_gene: TRBD2
v_gene: TRBV10-2
abundance: -
CDR3aa: CASSGIAGAPPPFF
CDR3nt: TGCGCCAGCAGTGGGATAGCGGGGGCTCCACCGCCGTTCTTC

j_gene: TRBJ1-6
d_gene: -
v_gene: TRBV4-1
abundance: -
CDR3aa: CASSQDLQSSYNSPLHF
CDR3nt: TGCGCCAGCAGCCAAGATCTTCAGAGCTCCTATAATTCACCCCTCCACTTT

j_gene: TRBJ2-1
d_gene: -
v_gene: TRBV19
abundance: -
CDR3aa: CASTETGTHFRKFF
CDR3nt: TGTGCCAGTACCGAGACCGGGACCCATTTTCGAAAGTTCTTC

j_gene: TRBJ1-1
d_gene: -
v_gene: TRBV28
abundance: few
CDR3aa: CASSPSSEAFF
CDR3nt: TGTGCCAGCAGTCCGTCGTCTGAAGCTTTCTTT

j_gene: TRBJ1-6
d_gene: -
v_gene: TRBV4-1
abundance: -
CDR3aa: CASSQAGTPKYNSPLHF
CDR3nt: TGCGCCAGCAGCCAAGCAGGGACACCGAAGTATAATTCACCCCTCCACTTT

j_gene: TRBJ1-5
d_gene: -
v_gene: TRBV6-5
abundance: -
CDR3aa: CASSSTDPRNQPQHF
CDR3nt: TGTGCCAGCAGTTCAACTGATCCGAGGAATCAGCCCCAGCATTTT

j_gene: TRBJ1-3
d_gene: -
v_gene: TRBV9
abundance: -
CDR3aa: CASSVEVTGPGNTIYF
CDR3nt: TGTGCCAGCAGCGTAGAGGTAACAGGCCCTGGAAACACCATATATTTT

j_gene: TRBJ2-1
d_gene: -
v_gene: TRBV6-1
abundance: -
CDR3aa: CASRGNTNHNEQFF
CDR3nt: TGTGCCAGCAGGGGAAACACTAACCACAATGAGCAGTTCTTC

j_gene: TRBJ1-2
d_gene: TRBD1
v_gene: TRBV6-5
abundance: many
CDR3aa: CASSPGQGRYTF
CDR3nt: TGTGCCAGCAGTCCCGGACAGGGGCGCTACACCTTC

j_gene: TRBJ2-5
d_gene: TRBD2
v_gene: TRBV5-4
abundance: -
CDR3aa: CASSKDGTNQETQYF
CDR3nt: TGTGCCAGCAGCAAAGACGGGACTAACCAAGAGACCCAGTACTTC

j_gene: TRBJ1-1
d_gene: -
v_gene: TRBV4-1
abundance: -
CDR3aa: CASSSRTGGNTEAFF
CDR3nt: TGCGCCAGCAGCTCCCGTACGGGGGGGAACACTGAAGCTTTCTTT

j_gene: TRBJ1-5
d_gene: -
v_gene: TRBV11-2
abundance: -
CDR3aa: CASSQAAGSSNQPQHF
CDR3nt: TGTGCCAGCAGCCAGGCGGCAGGGTCGAGCAATCAGCCCCAGCATTTT

j_gene: TRBJ2-5
d_gene: -
v_gene: TRBV10-3
abundance: -
CDR3aa: CAISLGETQYF
CDR3nt: TGTGCCATCAGCTTAGGGGAGACCCAGTACTTC

j_gene: TRBJ2-7
d_gene: -
v_gene: TRBV9
abundance: few
CDR3aa: CASSEGTGTSSSYEQYF
CDR3nt: TGTGCCAGCAGCGAGGGGACCGGGACGAGTAGCTCCTACGAGCAGTACTTC

j_gene: TRBJ2-7
d_gene: -
v_gene: TRBV4-3
abundance: -
CDR3aa: CASSQAALTSYEQYF
CDR3nt: TGCGCCAGCAGCCAGGCTGCACTGACCAGCTACGAGCAGTACTTC

j_gene: TRBJ1-5
d_gene: -
v_gene: TRBV18
abundance: -
CDR3aa: CASSPHREQPQHF
CDR3nt: TGTGCCAGCTCACCCCACAGGGAGCAGCCCCAGCATTTT

j_gene: TRBJ2-1
d_gene: TRBD2
v_gene: TRBV19
abundance: -
CDR3aa: CASSPSGTSYNEQFF
CDR3nt: TGTGCCAGTAGCCCTAGCGGTACCTCCTACAATGAGCAGTTCTTC

j_gene: TRBJ2-3
d_gene: -
v_gene: TRBV7-9
abundance: -
CDR3aa: CASSLGPNTDTQYF
CDR3nt: TGTGCCAGCAGCTTAGGACCCAACACAGATACGCAGTATTTT

j_gene: TRBJ1-3
d_gene: -
v_gene: TRBV18
abundance: -
CDR3aa: CASSPPNRAGNTIYF
CDR3nt: TGTGCCAGCTCACCACCGAACAGGGCGGGAAACACCATATATTTT

j_gene: TRBJ2-7
d_gene: -
v_gene: TRBV5-4
abundance: -
CDR3aa: CASSLGRNYEQYF
CDR3nt: TGTGCCAGCAGCTTGGGGCGAAACTACGAGCAGTACTTC

j_gene: TRBJ2-7
d_gene: TRBD1
v_gene: TRBV5-1
abundance: -
CDR3aa: CASSLTGSHEQYF
CDR3nt: TGCGCCAGCAGCCTGACAGGGTCCCACGAGCAGTACTTC

j_gene: TRBJ1-4
d_gene: -
v_gene: TRBV28
abundance: -
CDR3aa: CASSFADEKLFF
CDR3nt: TGTGCCAGCAGTTTTGCAGATGAAAAACTGTTTTTT

j_gene: TRBJ2-3
d_gene: TRBD1
v_gene: TRBV30
abundance: -
CDR3aa: CAWSGTGKMTQYF
CDR3nt: TGTGCCTGGAGTGGGACAGGGAAAATGACGCAGTATTTT

j_gene: TRBJ1-2
d_gene: -
v_gene: TRBV30
abundance: once
CDR3aa: CAWSPGKGYTF
CDR3nt: TGTGCCTGGAGCCCGGGCAAGGGCTACACCTTC

j_gene: TRBJ1-6
d_gene: -
v_gene: TRBV30
abundance: -
CDR3aa: CAWSGPSGSPLHF
CDR3nt: TGTGCCTGGAGTGGTCCTTCAGGATCACCCCTCCACTTT